Included here is one TCR beta chain sequence, with context. What it binds is not known. The data were obtained in a study of T-cell memory formation after mild COVID-19. At the level of the study: TCR clusters were mostly donor specific.

The CDR3 is 17 amino acids. V was pared by 8 bases and J by 1 base, with 11 bases of the junction left unmatched. Looked up from germline, CDR1 is SGHRS and CDR2 is YFSETQ. One entry per CDR3 protein, called by TCRdb with MiXCR from the 5' RACE reads. Of more than 450,000 distinct CDR3 sequences in the sample, 15% to 20% were seen once. General observations from the study: Clones that got smaller from day 15 to 85 had even CD4/CD8, while clones growing later tipped toward CD4+.

This TCR was sampled from an adult woman who had mild COVID-19 (a few samples of this study predate the infection). Cell type and time point are not known. This chain links TRBV5-1 with TRBJ2-1; the match to TRBD2 covers 11 bases. The sample taken for sequencing was PBMCs or a T cell subset sorted from them (not recorded which). The CDR3 nucleotides read TGCGCCAGAAGCCACGCACTAGCGGGAGAATCCTACAATGAGCAGTTCTTC. Translation gives CARSHALAGESYNEQFF.